The rows below give T cell receptor beta chains drawn from one sample of a study of neurological immune-mediated disorders. TCRdb analysed the 5' RACE reads with MiXCR anew, one entry per CDR3 protein. The repertoire holds about 53,000 distinct CDR3 sequences, with less than 12% as singletons. Input material: PBMCs. Receptors were obtained from a woman aged 40 to 50 in good health. CDR3s include the opening cysteine and the closing phenylalanine or tryptophan. A D gene is named only where the DNA matches it firmly. For some rows the clone size is stated as once, few or many, or as a class when expanded; others skip it.

V gene	D gene	clone size	CDR3 length	J gene	CDR3 DNA	CDR3 protein
TRBV4-1	TRBD1	many	13	TRBJ1-2	TGCGCCAGCAGCTCCCGACAGGGGAGAGGCTACACCTTC	CASSSRQGRGYTF
TRBV7-2	TRBD2	-	15	TRBJ2-1	TGTGCCAGCAGCCGTAGCGGGAGTGTTTACAATGAGCAGTTCTTC	CASSRSGSVYNEQFF
TRBV20-1	-	many	13	TRBJ1-1	TGCAGTGCTAGTTACAGGGTTAACACTGAAGCTTTCTTT	CSASYRVNTEAFF
TRBV27	TRBD2	many	17	TRBJ2-1	TGTGCCAGCAGTAGTCGACTAGCTTCGAACCTCGACAATGAGCAGTTCTTC	CASSSRLASNLDNEQFF
TRBV6-6	-	many	13	TRBJ2-1	TGTGCCGGCGCCGGGACGTTGGGAAATGAGCAGTTCTTC	CAGAGTLGNEQFF
TRBV12-3/TRBV12-4	TRBD1	many	18	TRBJ2-3	TGTGCCAGCAGTTTATTCCCCGGACAGGGGGCGCACGCAGATACGCAGTATTTT	CASSLFPGQGAHADTQYF
TRBV29-1	-	many	16	TRBJ2-3	TGCAGCGTTGAAGATTATCTCGCAGCTAGCACAGATACGCAGTATTTT	CSVEDYLAASTDTQYF
TRBV5-1	-	many	15	TRBJ1-1	TGCGCCAGCAGCCCCCCCCTTTCAGGTATAGCTGAAGCTTTCTTT	CASSPPLSGIAEAFF
TRBV5-1	TRBD1	many	16	TRBJ2-3	TGCGCCAGCAGCAACCCACAGGGGGCAGGAGCAGATACGCAGTATTTT	CASSNPQGAGADTQYF
TRBV7-2	TRBD2	many	16	TRBJ2-7	TGTGCCAGCAGCACGGGGGGGGGACTAGCGGGGCTCGAGCAGTACTTC	CASSTGGGLAGLEQYF
TRBV5-1	TRBD1	many	16	TRBJ1-1	TGCGCCAGCAGCTTGGTGGACAGGGGGCTTAGGCGTGGAGCTTTCTTT	CASSLVDRGLRRGAFF
TRBV7-8	TRBD2	many	17	TRBJ2-7	TGTGCCAGCAGACTAGCGGGAGGGCCGACGTTGGTCTACGAGCAGTACTTC	CASRLAGGPTLVYEQYF
TRBV5-1	-	many	15	TRBJ2-3	TGCGCCAGCAGCTTAGAACATAGGGGCACAGATACGCAGTATTTT	CASSLEHRGTDTQYF
TRBV30	-	few	13	TRBJ1-2	TGTGCCTGGAGAGGTGGTTGGAACTATGGCTACACCTTC	CAWRGGWNYGYTF
TRBV7-9	-	many	15	TRBJ1-2	TGTGCCAGCAGCTTACCTCCAAGGCCCTTTTATGGCTACACCTTC	CASSLPPRPFYGYTF
TRBV12-3/TRBV12-4	-	many	14	TRBJ1-2	TGTGCCAGCAGTTTAGGGGTGCTACGCTATGGCTACACCTTC	CASSLGVLRYGYTF
TRBV5-1	TRBD2	many	17	TRBJ2-1	TGCGCCAGCAGCTTGGGGGCCCGGCGGGGGGGATACAATGAGCAGTTCTTC	CASSLGARRGGYNEQFF
TRBV7-2	TRBD1	many	18	TRBJ1-6	TGTGCCAGCAGCCCACCCCCTACAATGACAGGGTCATCTTCACCCCTCCACTTT	CASSPPPTMTGSSSPLHF
TRBV9	-	many	14	TRBJ2-1	TGTGCCAGCAGCGGAGGGGGGCTAGCGGATGAGCAGTTCTTC	CASSGGGLADEQFF
TRBV29-1	TRBD1	many	13	TRBJ1-1	TGCAGCGGGGGCCGACAGGGGAGAACTGAAGCTTTCTTT	CSGGRQGRTEAFF
TRBV21-1	-	-	17	TRBJ1-1	TGTGCCAGCAGCAAAGGAACCTGGACAGCCTGGAACACTGAAGCTTTCTTT	CASSKGTWTAWNTEAFF
TRBV27	TRBD2	many	14	TRBJ2-3	TGTGCCAGCAGTGCTAGCGGGGTGACAGATACGCAGTATTTT	CASSASGVTDTQYF
TRBV27	TRBD1	many	16	TRBJ1-2	TGTGCCAGCAGTTTCGCGGACAGGGGAGCTAACTATGGCTACACCTTC	CASSFADRGANYGYTF
TRBV5-6	TRBD1	many	14	TRBJ2-5	TGTGCCAGCAGCTCCCAGACAGGGGAAGAGACCCAGTACTTC	CASSSQTGEETQYF
TRBV20-1	-	many	14	TRBJ2-1	TGCAGTGCTAGAGAGGGCCCGGGCCTCCCGGAGCAGTTCTTC	CSAREGPGLPEQFF
TRBV10-3	-	-	12	TRBJ1-2	TGTGCCATCAGTGAGTGGACAAGTGGCTACACCTTC	CAISEWTSGYTF
TRBV19	-	many	18	TRBJ1-1	TGTGCCAGTAGTATAGACCGTGGTGGGTCAGCATGGGACACTGAAGCTTTCTTT	CASSIDRGGSAWDTEAFF
TRBV18	-	many	16	TRBJ1-1	TGTGCCAGCTCACCACCACTAGCGGGGGTCAACACTGAAGCTTTCTTT	CASSPPLAGVNTEAFF
TRBV14	-	many	14	TRBJ1-2	TGTGCCAGCAGCCAAGATCGGACAGCCTATGGCTACACCTTC	CASSQDRTAYGYTF
TRBV20-1	-	many	17	TRBJ1-2	TGCAGTGCTAGAGATCAAAGAGGTCGGGAAACTAACTATGGCTACACCTTC	CSARDQRGRETNYGYTF
TRBV6-2/TRBV6-3	-	many	14	TRBJ1-1	TGTGCCAGCAGTTACTCGACCCAGGAAACCCGAGCTTTCTTT	CASSYSTQETRAFF
TRBV7-2	TRBD2	many	16	TRBJ2-3	TGTGCCAGCAGCAGGACTAGCGGAATACCGGGAGATACGCAGTATTTT	CASSRTSGIPGDTQYF
TRBV5-1	-	many	15	TRBJ2-6	TGCGCCAGCAGCTTTACGGGCTCTGGGGCCAACGTCCTGACTTTC	CASSFTGSGANVLTF
TRBV6-5	TRBD1	many	15	TRBJ2-1	TGTGCCAGCAGTTACCGGGACAGGGGGCTGAATGAGCAGTTCTTC	CASSYRDRGLNEQFF
TRBV25-1	-	many	12	TRBJ1-2	TGTGCCAGCAGTGGGACAGCCTATGGCTACACCTTC	CASSGTAYGYTF
TRBV29-1	-	many	11	TRBJ2-7	TGCAGCGTTGTTGAGCGCTACGAGCAGTACTTC	CSVVERYEQYF
TRBV11-3	-	many	12	TRBJ2-7	TGTGCCAGCAGCTCCTCAGGGCACGAGCAGTACTTC	CASSSSGHEQYF
TRBV5-1	TRBD2	many	15	TRBJ2-5	TGCGCCAGCAGCGTACTAGCGGGAGGCTCAGAGACCCAGTACTTC	CASSVLAGGSETQYF
TRBV9	-	many	10	TRBJ2-7	TGTGCCAGCCCCCCCCCCGAGCAGTACTTC	CASPPPEQYF
TRBV12-3/TRBV12-4	-	many	12	TRBJ1-2	TGTGCCAGCAGTTCAGGGCCCTATGGCTACACCTTC	CASSSGPYGYTF
TRBV3-1	-	many	13	TRBJ2-3	TGTGCCAGCAGCTGGGACTTTGGAGATACGCAGTATTTT	CASSWDFGDTQYF
TRBV20-1	TRBD2	many	15	TRBJ2-1	TGCAGTGCTCGGGGACTAGCGGGGGGGCCAGGTGAGCAGTTCTTC	CSARGLAGGPGEQFF
TRBV5-1	-	many	15	TRBJ1-6	TGCGCCAGCAGCAATAAAGGCGGGGATAATTCACCCCTCCACTTT	CASSNKGGDNSPLHF
TRBV20-1	TRBD1	many	15	TRBJ1-2	TGCAGTGCAACCTGGACAGGGGTCCGGGGGGGGGGCTACACCTTC	CSATWTGVRGGGYTF
TRBV7-7	-	few	14	TRBJ2-5	TGTGCCAGCAGCTTAAGGGCAGGGAAAGAGACCCAGTACTTC	CASSLRAGKETQYF
TRBV29-1	-	many	14	TRBJ1-2	TGCAGCGTTGATAAGACAAAACGGGGCTATGGCTACACCTTC	CSVDKTKRGYGYTF
TRBV10-3	-	many	18	TRBJ2-1	TGTGCCATCAGTGCAGGGGGGGTTTTGTGGACAGGGCGGGATGAGCAGTTCTTC	CAISAGGVLWTGRDEQFF
TRBV18	TRBD2	many	15	TRBJ2-7	TGTGCCAGCTCACCGGGGACTAGTATCTCGTACGAGCAGTACTTC	CASSPGTSISYEQYF
TRBV24-1	TRBD2	medium-sized	16	TRBJ2-5	TGTGCCACCAGTTCACCAACTAGCGGAGAACAAGAGACCCAGTACTTC	CATSSPTSGEQETQYF